This TCR beta chain was documented in a study of response to subunit inactivated influenza vaccine. Study-wide results and limits: Authors suggested each seasonal influenza vaccination recruits few new T cells.

MiXCR, applied by TCRdb to the RT-PCR reads, yields one record per CDR3 protein. The sample records approximately 310,000 distinct CDR3 sequences, 20% to 25% being singletons. Comment on this clonotype: Its antigen is unknown.

This CDR3 comprises 13 residues. V lost 7 bases, J lost 4 bases, and 12 bases lay in between. In germline, CDR1 is ENHRY, CDR2 SYGVKD. The clonotype comes from a man between 50 and 75 years old who received an inactivated influenza vaccine. This rearrangement joins TRBV10-3 to TRBJ2-3; D not resolved. Sequences were derived from PBMCs from blood, sampled approximately 20 months after vaccination. CDR3 sequence reads: CAINTSPADTQYF. The CDR3, as DNA: TGTGCCATCAACACATCCCCGGCAGATACGCAGTATTTT.